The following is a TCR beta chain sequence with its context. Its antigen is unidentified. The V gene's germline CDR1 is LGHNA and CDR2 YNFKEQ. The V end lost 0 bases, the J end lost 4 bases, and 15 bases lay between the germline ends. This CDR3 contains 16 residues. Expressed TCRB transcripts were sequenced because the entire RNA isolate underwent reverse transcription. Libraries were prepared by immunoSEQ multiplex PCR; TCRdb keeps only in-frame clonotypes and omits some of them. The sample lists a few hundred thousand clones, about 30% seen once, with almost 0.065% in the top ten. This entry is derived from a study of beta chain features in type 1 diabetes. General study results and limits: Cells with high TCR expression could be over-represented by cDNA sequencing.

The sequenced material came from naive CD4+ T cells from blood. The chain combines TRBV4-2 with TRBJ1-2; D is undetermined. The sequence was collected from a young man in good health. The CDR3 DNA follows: TGTGCCAGCAGCCAAGATATGACGAAGGGAGGCTATGGCTACACCTTC. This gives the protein CASSQDMTKGGYGYTF.